These 5 T cell receptor beta chains originate from one sample sequenced in a study of blood T cell repertoires in COVID-19. Using immunoSEQ multiplex PCR, the repertoire was profiled, and TCRdb retains in-frame clones only, with some absent. This repertoire shows 200,000 to 250,000 clones, roughly 84% found once; its top ten account for 6.8%. Sequenced: PBMCs or T cells enriched from blood (not recorded which). The receptor set was obtained from a woman in her thirties or forties who had recovered from COVID-19.

The rearrangement links TRBV5-4 to TRBJ2-2, with D perhaps matching TRBD1 (6 bases). V lost 1 base and J lost 1, with 8 bases in between. This CDR3 has 15 residues. The germline CDR1 and CDR2 sequences are SGHNT and YYREEE (reference sequence). The CDR3 DNA follows: TGTGCCAGCAGCTTGAGACAGGTGAACACCGGGGAGCTGTTTTTT. Amino acids: CASSLRQVNTGELFF.

V usage is TRBV5-1 and J usage is TRBJ2-3; 7 bases align to TRBD1. The CDR3 is 15 amino acids. The germline CDR1 and CDR2 sequences are SGHRS and YFSETQ. Trimming cost V 0 bases and J 5 bases; bases outside gene matches: 6. The chain's CDR3 is CASSLEPGGRDTQYF. The DNA for the CDR3 is TGCGCCAGCAGCTTGGAGCCAGGGGGAAGAGATACGCAGTATTTT.

The rearrangement joins TRBV9 to TRBJ2-1, with 13 bases matching TRBD2. The CDR3 loop spans 15 amino acids. Germline V gene data show CDR1 as SGDLS and CDR2 as YYNGEE. V lost 3 bases, J lost 8 bases, and 5 bases stayed unmatched. CDR3 DNA: TGTGCCAGCAGCGCGACTAGCGGGAGGAATCATGAGCAGTTCTTC. The encoded protein is CASSATSGRNHEQFF.

The chain recombines TRBV4-1 with TRBJ1-5; D gene ambiguous. Germline loops: CDR1 MGHRA, CDR2 YSYEKL. The CDR3 covers 16 residues. The ends were cut back, 1 base at V and 0 bases at J, with 10 bases in the middle. DNA of the CDR3: TGCGCCAGCAGCCAAGCAGGCATTCTTAGCAATCAGCCCCAGCATTTT. This translates into CASSQAGILSNQPQHF.

CDR3 DNA sequence: TGTGCCAGTAGTATGATTTTTGAGGTAACTCGACTCCGCGGCAATCAGCCCCAGCATTTT. Protein sequence: CASSMIFEVTRLRGNQPQHF. The chain carries TRBV19 and TRBJ1-5; no clear D gene. The germline CDR1 and CDR2 sequences are LNHDA and SQIVND (reference sequence). There are 20 residues in the CDR3. The ends were cut back, 3 bases at V and 2 bases at J, with 26 bases in the middle.